The 26 T cell receptor beta chains listed next were all sequenced from one sample in a study of blood T cells in healthy people across ages. Through a sample-barcoded 5' primer and a J-beta primer mix, a second PCR was run for roughly 7 to 12 cycles. A single record per CDR3 protein comes from TCRdb applying MiXCR to the 5' RACE reads. The sample carries under 850,000 distinct CDR3 sequences, under 40% recorded once. The sample comprised blood. Source of these receptors: a man younger than 30 in good health.

This clonotype showed up just a few times. This rearrangement joins TRBV10-3 to TRBJ2-3; the match to TRBD2 covers 16 bases. Germline trimming cut 4 bases from V and 6 bases from J; bases unmatched to any gene: 13. The V gene's germline CDR1 is ENHRY and CDR2 SYGVKD. The CDR3 contains 19 residues. The CDR3 coding sequence is TGTGCCATCAGTGCCCCGCCGGGACTAGCGGGGGGGCGAGGGGATACGCAGTATTTT. It specifies CAISAPPGLAGGRGDTQYF.

The CDR3 spells CSVEDNRGTEAFF. CDR3 DNA sequence: TGCAGCGTTGAAGATAATAGGGGCACTGAAGCTTTCTTT. The J gene is TRBJ1-1, the V gene TRBV29-1; the D gene is possibly TRBD1 (5 bases). CDR3 length: 13 residues. Trimming removed 0 bases at V and 4 bases at J, with 9 bases between. CDR1 SQVTM and CDR2 ANQGSEA come from the germline V gene.

This chain links TRBV7-9 with TRBJ2-1; 9 nucleotides align to TRBD1. V lost 2 bases to trimming and J lost 6 bases; unmatched junction nucleotides: 14. CDR3 length equals 18 residues. From germline, CDR1 is SEHNR and CDR2 FQNEAQ (reference sequence). DNA of the CDR3: TGTGCCAGCAGCTTACCACCGGCGGGACAGGGAGGGGGCAATGAGCAGTTCTTC. It codes for CASSLPPAGQGGGNEQFF.

There are many counts of this clonotype. At one of its ends the junction is not consistent with the germline gene, which may arise from a read error. The chain uses TRBV12-3 or TRBV12-4 and TRBJ2-1; 9 bases fit TRBD2. This CDR3 contains 15 residues. As DNA, the CDR3 is TGTGCCAGCAAAGCGGACGGGACTAGCTACGATGAGCAGTTCTTC. Its protein is CASKADGTSYDEQFF.

The J gene is TRBJ2-3, the V gene TRBV9, with D uncertain. Germline V CDR1 and CDR2: SGDLS, YYNGEE. The CDR3 extends over 13 amino acids. V dropped 4 bases and J dropped 5 bases, with 11 bases sitting between them. CDR3 residues: CASSLRRKDTQYF. Written as DNA, the CDR3 is TGTGCCAGCAGCCTTCGACGAAAAGATACGCAGTATTTT.

As regards this clonotype: Germline is not matched at one junction end, which may reflect a read error. V and J are TRBV5-1 and TRBJ2-3; 11 nucleotides match TRBD2. Germline V gene lookup returns CDR1 SGHRS and CDR2 YFSETQ. CDR3 length equals 17 residues. The CDR3 here is CASNPSPSSGGTDAQYF. CDR3 nucleotides: TGCGCCAGCAACCCATCGCCGTCTAGCGGGGGGACAGATGCGCAGTATTTT.

This chain links TRBV12-3 or TRBV12-4 with TRBJ1-2, with D perhaps matching TRBD1 (6 bases). V was pared by 7 bases and J by 4 bases, with 22 bases between. This CDR3 contains 16 residues. This CDR3 is CASTPGQPLSPYGYTF. The CDR3 nucleotides are TGTGCCAGCACTCCAGGACAGCCCTTGTCCCCCTATGGCTACACCTTC.

This clonotype appeared many times. The chain employs TRBV10-3 and TRBJ2-7; the D gene is possibly TRBD2 (6 bases). The CDR3 totals 13 residues. The germline V gene has CDR1 ENHRY and CDR2 SYGVKD. Trimming removed 7 bases from V and 5 bases from J, with 15 bases in between. CDR3 sequence (DNA): TGTGCCATCACCCCGGGACTTGGGGACGAGCAGTACTTC. Translating gives CAITPGLGDEQYF.

As regards this clonotype: A clone one base away is much larger, so this may be a read error. CDR3 nucleotides: TGCGCCAGCTCGATATGGGAGACCCGGTACTTC. This translates into CASSIWETRYF. J is TRBJ2-5 and V is TRBV5-1, with D possibly matching TRBD2 (5 bases). This CDR3 is built from 11 residues. Per germline, CDR1 SGHRS and CDR2 YFSETQ.

The chain employs TRBV20-1 and TRBJ1-2; D is unresolved. The CDR3 has 18 amino acids. The V and J ends lost 0 bases and 0 bases respectively, with 20 bases between them. Germline V gene data show CDR1 as DFQATT and CDR2 as SNEGSKA (reference sequence). CDR3 nucleotides: TGCAGTGCTAGAGATGGACCCTGGCCACAGACAACTAACTATGGCTACACCTTC. Its translation is CSARDGPWPQTTNYGYTF.

The table lists this clonotype with many counts. The genes are TRBV6-5 and TRBJ2-1; D call uncertain. The germline V gene encodes CDR1 MNHEY and CDR2 SVGAGI. Trimming cost V 8 bases and J 5 bases, with 4 bases left between them. The CDR3 sequence is 10 residues long. CDR3 residues: CASGNNEQFF. CDR3 sequence (DNA): TGTGCCAGCGGAAACAATGAGCAGTTCTTC.

This clonotype came up many times. The CDR3 reads CASSFRELMETQYF. The CDR3 DNA reads TGCGCCAGCAGCTTCCGGGAGCTGATGGAGACCCAGTACTTC. The J gene is TRBJ2-5, the V gene TRBV5-1, with D perhaps matching TRBD2 (6 bases). Trimming removed 2 bases at V and 5 bases at J, with 13 bases between. This CDR3 region has 14 residues. CDR1 is SGHRS, CDR2 YFSETQ, per germline.

V usage is TRBV9 and J usage is TRBJ2-2, with D possibly being TRBD2 (6 bases). Germline V lookup: CDR1 SGDLS, CDR2 YYNGEE. The length of the CDR3 is 17 residues. Trimming left V 3 bases short and J 1 base short, with 16 bases between. Here the CDR3 DNA reads TGTGCCAGCAGCGACAGCCGGGACGGGGGGAACACCGGGGAGCTGTTTTTT. Protein product: CASSDSRDGGNTGELFF.

J is TRBJ2-7 and V is TRBV11-1, with 8 positions matching TRBD1. This CDR3 has 14 amino acids. The ends lost 4 bases at V and 3 bases at J; junction bases unmatched: 5. Per the germline V gene, CDR1 is SGHAT and CDR2 is FQDESV (reference sequence). The CDR3 DNA sequence: TGTGCCAGCAGCTCGGACAGGGTGGTCTACGAGCAGTACTTC. This gives the protein CASSSDRVVYEQYF.

The J gene is TRBJ2-3, the V gene TRBV4-3; the D is unclear. Germline CDR1 reads LGHNA; CDR2 reads YSLEER. The CDR3 loop spans 17 amino acids. The ends were cut back, 0 bases at V and 0 bases at J, with 13 bases in the middle. The CDR3 loop reads CASSQDPRSTSTDTQYF. The CDR3 DNA reads TGCGCCAGCAGCCAAGACCCGCGGAGCACTAGCACAGATACGCAGTATTTT.

This chain connects TRBV13 to TRBJ2-3, with 10 bases lining up with TRBD2. V shed 5 bases, J shed 3 bases, and the junction held 5 bases outside the gene matches. Germline loops: CDR1 PRHDT, CDR2 FYEKMQ (reference sequence). CDR3 length: 15 amino acids. CDR3: CASSPEGLATDTQYF. CDR3 in DNA: TGTGCCAGCAGCCCCGAGGGACTAGCGACAGATACGCAGTATTTT.

This clonotype was counted between two and nine times. The CDR3 DNA reads as TGCGCCAGCAGCCAAGACTTGAGAGGGAATGAGGAGACCCAGTTCTTC. Protein: CASSQDLRGNEETQFF. The rearrangement joins TRBV4-3 to TRBJ2-1, with D perhaps matching TRBD2 (5 bases). The CDR3 sequence is 16 residues long. V gave up 0 bases and J gave up 13 bases, with 22 bases separating them. The V gene's germline CDR1 is LGHNA and CDR2 YSLEER.

The chain carries TRBV9 and TRBJ1-2; D is possibly TRBD1 (6 bases). This CDR3 contains 14 residues. Trimming pared 0 bases from V and 4 bases from J, leaving 10 bases between. Germline V gene lookup returns CDR1 SGDLS and CDR2 YYNGEE. The DNA for the CDR3 is TGTGCCAGCAGCGTAGATCCCAGGGGCTATGGCTACACCTTC. Encoded protein: CASSVDPRGYGYTF.

The chain combines TRBV20-1 with TRBJ2-1, with D maybe TRBD2 (6 bases). TRBJ2-7 explains the end of the DNA better; the J call may be wrong. Germline CDR1 reads DFQATT; CDR2 reads SNEGSKA (reference sequence). This CDR3 is 14 amino acids long. The CDR3 DNA follows: TGCAGTGCTGGCATGGCGGGGTCCTACAAAGAGCAGTACTTC. It translates to CSAGMAGSYKEQYF.

This clonotype has more than one count but fewer than ten. The genes are TRBV7-2 and TRBJ1-2; tentative D call: TRBD1 (5 bases). Trimming took off 4 bases at V and 4 bases at J, with 16 bases between the two ends. Germline lookup yields CDR1 SGHTA and CDR2 FQGNSA. The CDR3 covers 15 residues. In DNA form, the CDR3 reads TGTGCCAGCAGCTCTGCGACGGGGCCGTTCTATGGCTACACCTTC. Protein product: CASSSATGPFYGYTF.

There are a few counts of this clonotype. This chain joins TRBV7-9 and TRBJ1-2; unclear D gene. Trimming removed 0 bases from V and 1 base from J, with 15 bases in between. The CDR3 is 17 amino acids. CDR1 and CDR2 (germline): SEHNR, FQNEAQ (reference sequence). In nucleotides, the CDR3 is TGTGCCAGCAGCTTAGCACTAGGGAATCCGCTTAACTATGGCTACACCTTC. As protein: CASSLALGNPLNYGYTF.

This chain connects TRBV6-2 or TRBV6-3 to TRBJ1-6; TRBD1 might be the D (6 bases). Per germline, CDR1 MNHEY and CDR2 SVGEGT. V was trimmed by 2 bases and J by 5 bases, leaving 10 bases between them. The CDR3 loop spans 15 amino acids. This chain's CDR3 is CASSYGSGDNSPLHF. DNA for the CDR3: TGTGCCAGCAGTTACGGATCAGGGGATAATTCACCCCTCCACTTT.

This clonotype was counted between two and nine times. V is TRBV9 and J is TRBJ2-7, with D possibly matching TRBD1 (6 bases). Trimming took off 5 bases at V and 7 bases at J, with 22 bases between the two ends. The CDR3 has 15 residues. CDR1 and CDR2 (germline): SGDLS, YYNGEE. CDR3 bases: TGTGCCAGCAGGGGTGCAGGGGATTCCTACAATGAGCAGTACTTC. Translated: CASRGAGDSYNEQYF. Variable domain in full (rest from reference TRBV9 and TRBJ2-7): DSGVTQTPKHLITATGQRVTLRCSPRSGDLSVYWYQQSLDQGLQFLIQYYNGEERAKGNILERFSAQQFPDLHSELNLSSLELGDSALYFCASRGAGDSYNEQYFGPGTRLTVT.

This clonotype was detected many times. This sequence joins TRBV20-1 and TRBJ2-3; TRBD2 matches 8 bases. The CDR3 consists of 14 residues. CDR1 and CDR2 (germline): DFQATT, SNEGSKA (reference sequence). V shed 3 bases, J shed 5 bases, and the junction held 7 bases outside the gene matches. The CDR3 spells CSASPGRGEDTQYF. As DNA, the CDR3 is TGCAGTGCTAGTCCCGGGCGGGGGGAAGATACGCAGTATTTT.

In this sample, this clonotype turned up many times. CDR3 sequence: CASSVAGGETQYF. The CDR3 nucleotides read TGTGCCAGCAGCGTAGCCGGTGGAGAGACCCAGTACTTC. V usage is TRBV7-3 and J usage is TRBJ2-5, with D uncertain. The germline V gene has CDR1 SGHTA and CDR2 FQGTGA. This CDR3 has 13 residues. V was cut by 5 bases and J by 4 bases, with 11 bases left in between.

This clonotype was recorded many times. The DNA for the CDR3 is TGTGCCAGCACTCGATCCCTGGTTGGCAACGAGCAGTACTTC. Encoded protein: CASTRSLVGNEQYF. This chain joins TRBV7-2 and TRBJ2-7, with D unclear. CDR1 is SGHTA, CDR2 FQGNSA, per germline. The CDR3 spans 14 residues. With 7 bases removed from V and 5 bases from J, the gap between germline ends came to 18 bases.